The subject of this entry is one TCR beta chain. What it binds is not known. The data originate from a study of T cell responses to AZD1222 COVID-19 vaccine. Study findings and constraints: Just a handful of people given AZD1222 tested seropositive at baseline. Increases in Spike-specific TCR breadth and depth were seen after two AZD1222 doses. Donors, mostly white British, included more females; clonal diversity was possibly underestimated.

The CDR3 has 14 residues. Trimming left V 5 bases short and J 8 bases short, with 16 bases between. Germline CDR1 SGHVS, CDR2 FQNEAQ. Libraries were prepared by immunoSEQ multiplex PCR; TCRdb keeps only in-frame clonotypes and omits some of them. The sample includes 180,000 or so clones, 90% to 95% of them seen just once. This clonotype was sampled from an adult who received the AZD1222 COVID-19 vaccine. The genes are TRBV7-8 and TRBJ2-1, with D perhaps TRBD2 (6 bases). Sample: peripheral blood, taken 28 days after the second AZD1222 dose. The CDR3 loop is CASSPPPRDYEQFF. CDR3 sequence (DNA): TGTGCCAGCAGCCCGCCTCCCAGGGACTATGAGCAGTTCTTC.